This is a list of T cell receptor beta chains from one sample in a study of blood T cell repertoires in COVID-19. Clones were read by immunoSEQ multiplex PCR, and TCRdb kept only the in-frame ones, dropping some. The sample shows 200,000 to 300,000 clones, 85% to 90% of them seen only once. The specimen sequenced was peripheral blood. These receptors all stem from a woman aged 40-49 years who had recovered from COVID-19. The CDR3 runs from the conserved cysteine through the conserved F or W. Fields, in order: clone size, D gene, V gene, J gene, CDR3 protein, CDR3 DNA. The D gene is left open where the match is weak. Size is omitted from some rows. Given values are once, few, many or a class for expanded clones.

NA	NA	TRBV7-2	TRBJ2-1	CASSLGGRKDEQFF	TGTGCCAGCAGCTTAGGGGGGAGGAAAGATGAGCAGTTCTTC
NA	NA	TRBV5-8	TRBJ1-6	CASSPPTGADSPLHF	TGTGCCAGCAGCCCCCCGACAGGCGCGGATTCACCCCTCCACTTT
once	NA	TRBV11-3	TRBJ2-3	CASSLSRGGRTDTQYF	TGTGCCAGCAGCTTAAGTAGGGGGGGCCGCACAGATACGCAGTATTTT
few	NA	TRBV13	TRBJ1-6	CASSTPTQLGNSPLHF	TGTGCCAGCAGCACACCCACACAGCTTGGGAATTCACCCCTCCACTTT
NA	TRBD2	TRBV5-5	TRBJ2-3	CASSLATTSGVVDTQYF	TGTGCCAGCAGCTTGGCCACGACTAGCGGGGTGGTAGATACGCAGTATTTT
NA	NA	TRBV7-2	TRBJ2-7	CASSLSQGDEQYF	TGTGCCAGCAGCCTTAGCCAGGGCGACGAGCAGTACTTC
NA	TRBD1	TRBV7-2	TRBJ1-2	CASTPDRVGGYTF	TGTGCCAGCACCCCCGACAGGGTCGGTGGCTACACCTTC
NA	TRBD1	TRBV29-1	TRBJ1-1	CSVEGQGANTEAFF	TGCAGCGTTGAGGGACAGGGGGCGAACACTGAAGCTTTCTTT
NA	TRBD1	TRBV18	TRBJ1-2	CASSPGQGAGYGYTF	TGTGCCAGCTCACCGGGGCAGGGGGCTGGCTATGGCTACACCTTC
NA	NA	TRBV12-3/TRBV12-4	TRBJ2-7	CASSRSNRDEQYF	TGTGCCAGCAGCCGATCAAACAGGGACGAGCAGTACTTC
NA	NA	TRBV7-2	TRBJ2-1	CASSLLASSYNEQFF	TGTGCCAGCAGCTTACTAGCCTCCTCCTACAATGAGCAGTTCTTC
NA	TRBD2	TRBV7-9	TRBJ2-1	CASSQTSGFYNEQFF	TGTGCCAGCAGCCAAACTAGCGGCTTCTACAATGAGCAGTTCTTC
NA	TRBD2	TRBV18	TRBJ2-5	CASSIGRGGQEETQYF	TGTGCCAGCTCTATCGGCCGGGGGGGTCAGGAAGAGACCCAGTACTTC
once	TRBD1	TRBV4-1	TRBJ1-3	CASSQEAGQSGNTIYF	TGCGCCAGCAGCCAAGAGGCGGGACAGTCTGGAAACACCATATATTTT
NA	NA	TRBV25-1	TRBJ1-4	CASSSMVGEGRTNEKLFF	TGTGCCAGCAGTTCGATGGTGGGGGAGGGGAGGACTAATGAAAAACTGTTTTTT
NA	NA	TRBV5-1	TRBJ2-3	CASSPTPTDTQYF	TGCGCCAGCAGCCCAACACCCACAGATACGCAGTATTTT
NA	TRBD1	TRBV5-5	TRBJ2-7	CASSTGQTLTYEQYF	TGTGCCAGCAGCACGGGACAGACTCTCACCTACGAGCAGTACTTC
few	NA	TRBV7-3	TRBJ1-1	CASSLILAGNTEAFF	TGTGCCAGCAGCTTAATCTTGGCGGGGAACACTGAAGCTTTCTTT
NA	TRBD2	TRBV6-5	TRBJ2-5	CASTQAGGPQETQYF	TGTGCCAGCACCCAAGCGGGGGGGCCGCAAGAGACCCAGTACTTC
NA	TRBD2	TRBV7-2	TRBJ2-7	CASSRSGGYEQYF	TGTGCCAGCAGCCGATCGGGGGGCTACGAGCAGTACTTC
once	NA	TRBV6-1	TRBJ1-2	CASSESGFNYGYTF	TGTGCCAGCAGTGAGTCGGGATTCAACTATGGCTACACCTTC
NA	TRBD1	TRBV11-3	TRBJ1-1	CASSQGQGSTEAFF	TGTGCCAGCAGCCAGGGACAGGGGAGCACTGAAGCTTTCTTT
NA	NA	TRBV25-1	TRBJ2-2	CASSERYGGYTGELFF	TGTGCCAGCAGTGAACGATACGGGGGATACACCGGGGAGCTGTTTTTT
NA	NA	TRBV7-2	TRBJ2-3	CASSLLAAREDTQYF	TGTGCCAGCAGCTTATTGGCCGCCCGGGAGGATACGCAGTATTTT
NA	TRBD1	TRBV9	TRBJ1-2	CASSQTGSRGYTF	TGTGCCAGCAGCCAGACAGGGAGCCGTGGCTACACCTTC
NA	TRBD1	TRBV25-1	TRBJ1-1	CASSAQGTNTEAFF	TGTGCCAGCAGTGCACAGGGGACGAACACTGAAGCTTTCTTT
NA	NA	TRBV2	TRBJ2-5	CASSLLEAETQYF	TGTGCCAGCAGTCTTTTGGAAGCGGAGACCCAGTACTTC
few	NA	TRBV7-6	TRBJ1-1	CASSLGVGGRTDTEAFF	TGTGCCAGCAGCTTGGGAGTGGGAGGGCGTACGGACACTGAAGCTTTCTTT
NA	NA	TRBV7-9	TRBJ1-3	CASSFGGLGNTIYF	TGTGCCAGCAGCTTTGGGGGACTCGGAAACACCATATATTTT
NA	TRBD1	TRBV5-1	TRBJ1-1	CASSPQGVVDTEAFF	TGCGCCAGCAGCCCACAGGGGGTGGTAGATACTGAAGCTTTCTTT
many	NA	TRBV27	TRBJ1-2	CASSFNSGFGYTF	TGTGCCAGCAGCTTTAATTCAGGGTTTGGCTACACCTTC
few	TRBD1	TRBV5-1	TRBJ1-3	CASSSGGSGNTIYF	TGCGCCAGCAGCTCAGGGGGCTCTGGAAACACCATATATTTT
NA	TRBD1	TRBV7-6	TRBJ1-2	CASSLTSGTGGNGYTF	TGTGCCAGCAGCTTAACTTCCGGGACAGGGGGAAATGGCTACACCTTC
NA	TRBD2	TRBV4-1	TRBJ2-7	CASSQLAGVPYEQYF	TGCGCCAGCAGCCAACTAGCGGGGGTCCCCTACGAGCAGTACTTC
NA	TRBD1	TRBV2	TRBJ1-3	CASSDRGRAGNTIYF	TGTGCCAGCAGTGACAGGGGGCGCGCAGGAAACACCATATATTTT
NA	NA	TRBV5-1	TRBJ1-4	CASSSTGPDEKLFF	TGCGCCAGCAGCTCAACAGGGCCGGATGAAAAACTGTTTTTT
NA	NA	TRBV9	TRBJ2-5	CASSVSPVLRETQYF	TGTGCCAGCAGCGTATCGCCGGTGCTACGGGAGACCCAGTACTTC
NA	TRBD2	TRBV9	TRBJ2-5	CASSVGLADQETQYF	TGTGCCAGCAGCGTAGGACTAGCGGATCAAGAGACCCAGTACTTC
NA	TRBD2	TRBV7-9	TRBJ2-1	CASSPNYRGGLYEQFF	TGTGCCAGCAGCCCTAACTATCGGGGGGGCTTGTATGAGCAGTTCTTC
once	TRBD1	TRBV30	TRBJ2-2	CAWSPGGIRNGELFF	TGTGCCTGGAGCCCAGGGGGTATTAGAAACGGGGAGCTGTTTTTT
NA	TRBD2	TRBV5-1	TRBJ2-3	CASSTRSGGGITDTQYF	TGCGCCAGCAGCACGCGGTCGGGCGGGGGGATCACAGATACGCAGTATTTT
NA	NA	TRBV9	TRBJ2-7	CASSATEAFSYEQYF	TGTGCCAGCAGCGCGACTGAGGCATTCTCCTACGAGCAGTACTTC
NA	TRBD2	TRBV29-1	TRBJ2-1	CITSSGGAINEQFF	TGCATCACGAGTAGCGGGGGGGCCATCAATGAGCAGTTCTTC
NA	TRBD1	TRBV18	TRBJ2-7	CASSQGQGPYEQYF	TGTGCCAGCTCACAAGGACAGGGTCCCTACGAGCAGTACTTC
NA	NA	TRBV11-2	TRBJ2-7	CASSLDSRGEQYF	TGTGCCAGCAGCTTAGATTCCAGGGGCGAGCAGTACTTC
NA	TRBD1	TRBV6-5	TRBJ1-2	CASRLGQAAYGYTF	TGTGCCAGCCGATTAGGACAGGCCGCCTATGGCTACACCTTC
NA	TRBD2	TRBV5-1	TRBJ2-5	CASRVAGVETQYF	TGCGCCAGCAGGGTGGCGGGGGTCGAGACCCAGTACTTC
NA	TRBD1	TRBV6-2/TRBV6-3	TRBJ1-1	CASSPIPGQQGNTEAFF	TGTGCCAGCAGCCCCATTCCGGGACAGCAGGGGAACACTGAAGCTTTCTTT
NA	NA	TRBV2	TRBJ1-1	CASRARRLNTEAFF	TGTGCCAGCAGGGCTAGGAGGTTGAACACTGAAGCTTTCTTT
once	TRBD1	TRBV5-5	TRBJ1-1	CASSGGTGKNTEAFF	TGTGCCAGCAGCGGCGGGACAGGGAAAAACACTGAAGCTTTCTTT
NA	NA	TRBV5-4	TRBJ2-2	CASSLQGLVAGELFF	TGTGCCAGCAGCTTGCAGGGATTAGTTGCCGGGGAGCTGTTTTTT
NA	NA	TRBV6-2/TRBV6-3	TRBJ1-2	CASSSRGNLGYGYTF	TGTGCCAGCAGTTCCAGGGGCAACCTTGGCTATGGCTACACCTTC
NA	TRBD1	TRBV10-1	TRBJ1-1	CATTGQGNTEAFF	TGCGCCACCACAGGACAGGGGAACACTGAAGCTTTCTTT
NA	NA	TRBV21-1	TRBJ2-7	CASIVQSYEQYF	TGTGCCAGTATTGTTCAGTCCTACGAGCAGTACTTC
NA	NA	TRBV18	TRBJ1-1	CASSPSPAGAGTEAFF	TGTGCCAGCTCACCAAGTCCGGCAGGCGCGGGCACTGAAGCTTTCTTT